The next 7 T cell receptor beta chains were all read from a single sample in a study of blood T cell repertoires in COVID-19. Produced via immunoSEQ multiplex PCR; TCRdb's table is partial and in-frame only. The table includes some 210,000 clones, about nine tenths detected once. Sequenced material: peripheral blood. The source is a woman in her thirties or forties with acute or convalescent COVID-19.

The rearrangement joins TRBV4-2 to TRBJ2-7, with 7 bases lining up with TRBD1. Germline loops: CDR1 LGHNA, CDR2 YNFKEQ. There are 14 residues in the CDR3. V lost 1 base to trimming and J lost 4 bases; unmatched junction nucleotides: 4. CDR3 sequence reads: CASSQGDRNYEQYV. As DNA, the CDR3 is TGTGCCAGCAGCCAAGGGGACAGAAATTACGAGCAGTACGTC.

The chain couples TRBV11-2 to TRBJ2-3; 9 nucleotides line up with TRBD2. The CDR3 consists of 16 residues. V lost 7 bases and J lost 0; bases outside the gene matches: 8. In germline, CDR1 is SGHAT, CDR2 FQNNGV. The CDR3 sequence is CASTKVAGGSTDTQYF. The CDR3 DNA sequence: TGTGCCAGCACCAAGGTGGCGGGGGGGAGCACAGATACGCAGTATTTT.

The table lists this clone with a few counts. V gene TRBV2 combines with J gene TRBJ1-5; tentative D call: TRBD1 (5 bases). There are 14 residues in the CDR3. Trimming removed 6 bases at V and 3 bases at J, with 12 bases between. Germline V gene sequence: CDR1 SNHLY, CDR2 FYNNEI. The CDR3 is CASSPDSPNQPQHF. DNA of the CDR3: TGTGCCAGCAGCCCCGACAGTCCCAATCAGCCCCAGCATTTT.

CDR3: CASSQDLTSVFQETQYF. In DNA, the CDR3 is TGTGCCAGCAGCCAAGATCTGACTAGCGTATTTCAAGAGACCCAGTACTTC. V usage is TRBV3-1 (or the pseudogene TRBV3-2) and J usage is TRBJ2-5; 8 bases agree with TRBD2. V lost 0 bases, J lost 2 bases, and 8 bases stayed unmatched. CDR1 and CDR2 (germline): LGHDT, YNNKEL (reference sequence). CDR3 length: 17 residues.

V gene TRBV27 combines with J gene TRBJ1-2; D is unresolved. CDR1 is MNHEY, CDR2 SMNVEV, per germline (reference sequence). Between the trimmed V and J ends, which lost 5 bases and 8 bases, there was a span of 15 bases. This CDR3 spans 13 amino acids. The CDR3 bases are TGTGCCAGCAGTCCCCCCAGGCATCGAGGCTACACCTTC. Protein sequence: CASSPPRHRGYTF.

The chain combines TRBV21-1 with TRBJ2-1; the table's D call, TRBD1, was not checked against the DNA. TRBV21-1 is a pseudogene. This CDR3 comprises 14 residues. CDR3 nucleotides: TGTGCCCGAGGGGGATTCCCATCCTACAATGAGCAGTTCTTC. Protein: CARGGFPSYNEQFF.

This clone has only one observation. This sequence joins TRBV10-3 and TRBJ2-2, with D perhaps TRBD1 (6 bases). CDR3 size: 14 residues. The V and J ends lost 6 bases and 1 base respectively, with 9 bases between them. Germline V gene data show CDR1 as ENHRY and CDR2 as SYGVKD. The CDR3, as DNA: TGTGCCATCAGGGGGACAAGGAACACCGGGGAGCTGTTTTTT. Residues: CAIRGTRNTGELFF.